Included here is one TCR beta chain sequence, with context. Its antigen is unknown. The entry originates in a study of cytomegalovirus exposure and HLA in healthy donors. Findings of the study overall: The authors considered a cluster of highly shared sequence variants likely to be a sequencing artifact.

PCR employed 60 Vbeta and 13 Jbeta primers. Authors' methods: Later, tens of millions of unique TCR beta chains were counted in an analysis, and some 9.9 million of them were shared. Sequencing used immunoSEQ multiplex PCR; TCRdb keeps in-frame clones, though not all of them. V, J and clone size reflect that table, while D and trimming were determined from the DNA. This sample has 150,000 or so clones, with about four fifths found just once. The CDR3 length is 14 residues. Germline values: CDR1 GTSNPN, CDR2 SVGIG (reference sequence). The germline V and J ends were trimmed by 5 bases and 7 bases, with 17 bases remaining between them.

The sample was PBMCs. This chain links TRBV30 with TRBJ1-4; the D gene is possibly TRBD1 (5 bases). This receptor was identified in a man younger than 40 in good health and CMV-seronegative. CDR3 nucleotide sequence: TGTGCCTGGGATCCTGGGGCGCGAGGTGAAAAACTGTTTTTT. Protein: CAWDPGARGEKLFF. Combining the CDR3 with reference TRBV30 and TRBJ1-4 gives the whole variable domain SQTIHQWPATLVQPVGSPLSLECTVEGTSNPNLYWYRQAAGRGLQLLFYSVGIGQISSEVPQNLSASRPQDRQFILSSKKLLLSDSGFYLCAWDPGARGEKLFFGSGTQLSVL.